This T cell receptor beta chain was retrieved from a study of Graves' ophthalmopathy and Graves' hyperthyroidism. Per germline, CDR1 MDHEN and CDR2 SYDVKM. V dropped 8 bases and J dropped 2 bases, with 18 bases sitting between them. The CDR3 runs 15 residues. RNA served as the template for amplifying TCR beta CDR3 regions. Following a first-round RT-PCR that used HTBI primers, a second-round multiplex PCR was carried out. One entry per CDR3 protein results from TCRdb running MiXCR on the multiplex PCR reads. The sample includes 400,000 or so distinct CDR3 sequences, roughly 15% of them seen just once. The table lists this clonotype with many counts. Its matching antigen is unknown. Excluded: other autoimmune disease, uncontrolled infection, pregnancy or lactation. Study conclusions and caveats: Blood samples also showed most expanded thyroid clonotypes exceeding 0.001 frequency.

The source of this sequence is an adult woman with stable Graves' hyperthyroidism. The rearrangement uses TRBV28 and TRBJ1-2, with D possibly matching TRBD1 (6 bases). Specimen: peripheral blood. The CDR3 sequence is CASVRPDRINYGYTF. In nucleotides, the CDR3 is TGTGCCAGCGTACGCCCAGACAGGATCAACTATGGCTACACCTTC.